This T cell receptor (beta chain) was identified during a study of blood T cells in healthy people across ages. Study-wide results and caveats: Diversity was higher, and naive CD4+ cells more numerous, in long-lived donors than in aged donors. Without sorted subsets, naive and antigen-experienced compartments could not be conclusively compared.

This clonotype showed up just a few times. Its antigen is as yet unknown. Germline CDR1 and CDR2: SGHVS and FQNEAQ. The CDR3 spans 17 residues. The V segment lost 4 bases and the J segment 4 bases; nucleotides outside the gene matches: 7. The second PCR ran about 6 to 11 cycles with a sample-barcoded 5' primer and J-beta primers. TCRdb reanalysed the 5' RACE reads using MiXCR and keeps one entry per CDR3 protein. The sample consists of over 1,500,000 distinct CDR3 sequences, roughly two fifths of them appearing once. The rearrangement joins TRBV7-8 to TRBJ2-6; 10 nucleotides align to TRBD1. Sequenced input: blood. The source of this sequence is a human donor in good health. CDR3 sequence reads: CASSSRQGARGANVLTF. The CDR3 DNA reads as TGTGCCAGCAGCTCAAGACAGGGGGCGCGAGGGGCCAACGTCCTGACTTTC.